This T cell receptor (beta chain) was documented in a study of CD8+CD57+ T cells in acquired aplastic anemia. Investigators profiled TCR beta VDJ and CDR3 from genomic DNA template. Via MiXCR, TCRdb re-called the reads, giving one row per CDR3 protein. The profile covers 150,000 to 200,000 distinct CDR3 sequences, with about three fifths appearing a single time and under 60% taken by the ten largest. The CDR3 has 16 residues. J lost 1 base, V lost 0 bases, and 4 bases had no gene match. Germline V lookup: CDR1 SGHVS, CDR2 FNYEAQ. This clonotype came up many times. This receptor was taken from a human donor with severe aplastic anemia or a healthy control (not recorded which). V usage is TRBV7-6 and J usage is TRBJ1-1; 8 nucleotides match TRBD1. Input material: sorted CD4+, CD8+, or CD8+CD57+ T cells (not recorded which) from PBMCs. CDR3 in DNA: TGTGCCAGCAGCTTAGCGCCGGGACAGGCGAACACTGAAGCTTTCTTT. As protein: CASSLAPGQANTEAFF.